The entry below gives a single T cell receptor beta chain sequence along with its context. The antigen remains unidentified. This specimen comes from a study of T-cell memory formation after mild COVID-19. Study background: TCR clusters largely stayed donor specific. The study's findings and limits: There was no confirmation that second-wave clones peaking on day 37 were SARS-CoV-2 specific. Pre-infection memory already had some responding clones, implying cross-reactive memory joined.

Germline CDR1 reads MGHRA; CDR2 reads YSYEKL. V shed 1 base and J shed 7 bases, with 14 bases lying between them. The CDR3 covers 15 residues. TCR alpha and TCR beta cDNA libraries with sample barcodes and UMIs came from 5'RACE using constant-segment primers. TCRdb reprocessed the 5' RACE reads with MiXCR, giving one entry per CDR3 protein. Here the sample spans nearly 110,000 distinct CDR3 sequences, 9.5% to 15% being singletons. Material: PBMCs or a T cell subset sorted from them (not recorded which). The genes are TRBV4-1 and TRBJ2-1; D is undetermined. The TCR sequence derives from an adult woman who had mild COVID-19 (a few samples of this study predate the infection). Cell type and time point are not known. The CDR3 coding sequence is TGCGCCAGCAGCCAAGGGGCCGCCTACGGAAATGAGCAGTTCTTC. Residues: CASSQGAAYGNEQFF.